These T cell receptor beta chains were read from a single sample in a study of identical twins. Each CDR3 protein gets one entry after TCRdb re-called the 5' RACE reads with MiXCR. The data contain about 470,000 distinct CDR3 sequences, 24% of them singletons. The same sample was also studied in work on T cells expressing NK-cell markers.

Sequenced sample: CD4+ T cells sorted from blood. The receptors were gathered from a young woman in good health. CDR3s leave out the opening cysteine and the closing phenylalanine or tryptophan. Fields, in order: J gene, D gene, V gene, CDR3 protein. D genes are given only for firm matches.

J gene: TRBJ1-5
D gene: TRBD1
V gene: TRBV12-5
CDR3 protein: ASGLDRTGGNQPQH

J gene: TRBJ2-2
D gene: .
V gene: TRBV4-3
CDR3 protein: ASSQNRELF

J gene: TRBJ2-7
D gene: .
V gene: TRBV5-1
CDR3 protein: ASTLTRLDFDEQY

J gene: TRBJ1-2
D gene: TRBD1
V gene: TRBV7-9
CDR3 protein: ASSPNTVRGPHGYT

J gene: TRBJ1-5
D gene: .
V gene: TRBV12-3/TRBV12-4
CDR3 protein: ASSLTLSNQPQH

J gene: TRBJ2-3
D gene: TRBD2
V gene: TRBV20-1
CDR3 protein: SAILSGRRTDTQY

J gene: TRBJ2-1
D gene: TRBD1
V gene: TRBV12-3/TRBV12-4
CDR3 protein: ASSPSRDRGHEQF

J gene: TRBJ2-3
D gene: .
V gene: TRBV20-1
CDR3 protein: SATRLEITDTQY

J gene: TRBJ1-5
D gene: TRBD1
V gene: TRBV29-1
CDR3 protein: SVLQGSNQPQH

J gene: TRBJ2-5
D gene: TRBD2
V gene: TRBV20-1
CDR3 protein: SATGGVRQETQY

J gene: TRBJ1-2
D gene: TRBD1
V gene: TRBV12-3/TRBV12-4
CDR3 protein: ASSRDRAYGYT

J gene: TRBJ2-5
D gene: TRBD2
V gene: TRBV7-3
CDR3 protein: ASSFSHTTSGGGTQY

J gene: TRBJ2-3
D gene: TRBD2
V gene: TRBV7-2
CDR3 protein: ASSHKREGGNTQY

J gene: TRBJ2-5
D gene: .
V gene: TRBV6-2/TRBV6-3
CDR3 protein: ASSSSARGY

J gene: TRBJ2-7
D gene: .
V gene: TRBV11-2
CDR3 protein: ASSRNRDIYEQY

J gene: TRBJ2-5
D gene: TRBD2
V gene: TRBV5-1
CDR3 protein: ASSLEVVAGGETQY

J gene: TRBJ2-1
D gene: TRBD1
V gene: TRBV12-3/TRBV12-4
CDR3 protein: ASSYPGTGARNEQF

J gene: TRBJ1-1
D gene: .
V gene: TRBV9
CDR3 protein: ASSVDSYTEAF

J gene: TRBJ2-2
D gene: .
V gene: TRBV27
CDR3 protein: ASRPIVTGELF

J gene: TRBJ2-3
D gene: TRBD2
V gene: TRBV7-2
CDR3 protein: ASSYAGTSGRWNTQY

J gene: TRBJ1-1
D gene: .
V gene: TRBV9
CDR3 protein: ASSVGWGMNTEAF

J gene: TRBJ1-5
D gene: .
V gene: TRBV10-3
CDR3 protein: AISEDFKGNQPQH

J gene: TRBJ2-1
D gene: TRBD2
V gene: TRBV7-9
CDR3 protein: ASSSAVRSGRFYEQF